A selection of T cell receptor beta chains follows, all from one sample in a study of follicular helper T cells after annual influenza vaccination. TCRdb's copy holds only in-frame clones and misses some; the assay was immunoSEQ multiplex PCR. The data contain about 10,000 clones, around 80% of them singletons. This sample comprised CXCR5+ CD38- circulating T follicular helper cells from blood, obtained 7 days after influenza vaccination. These TCRs come from an adult who received the influenza vaccine. CDR3s include the opening cysteine and the closing phenylalanine or tryptophan. The D gene is left open where the match is weak. Size is stated for part of the rows, as once, few or many counts, or as a class when the clone is expanded.

d_gene	j_gene	abundance	v_gene	CDR3aa	CDR3nt
.	TRBJ1-2	few	TRBV4-1	CASSQAGLGYTF	TGCGCCAGCAGCCAAGCGGGGCTTGGCTACACCTTC
.	TRBJ2-3	.	TRBV19	CASSIRRDTDTQYF	TGTGCCAGTAGTATCCGGAGAGACACAGATACGCAGTATTTT
TRBD1	TRBJ1-1	.	TRBV19	CASSPQGAMRTEAFF	TGTGCCAGTTCCCCACAGGGGGCTATGAGGACTGAAGCTTTCTTT
.	TRBJ2-1	.	TRBV7-9	CASSLEAGYEQFF	TGTGCCAGCAGCTTAGAAGCAGGTTATGAGCAGTTCTTC
TRBD2	TRBJ2-1	.	TRBV5-1	CASSLESSGGYNEQFF	TGCGCCAGCAGCTTGGAATCCAGCGGGGGGTACAATGAGCAGTTCTTC
TRBD1	TRBJ1-4	.	TRBV18	CASSRDREDEKLFF	TGTGCCAGCTCCCGGGACAGGGAGGATGAAAAACTGTTTTTT
.	TRBJ2-1	once	TRBV18	CASSPLSGGDAEQFF	TGTGCCAGCTCACCTCTCTCTGGTGGGGATGCTGAGCAGTTCTTC
TRBD1	TRBJ1-1	once	TRBV6-1	CASQGQGAWNTEAFF	TGTGCCAGCCAGGGACAGGGGGCTTGGAACACTGAAGCTTTCTTT
TRBD1	TRBJ1-3	.	TRBV5-1	CASSPGQGGNTIYF	TGCGCCAGCAGCCCGGGACAGGGAGGAAACACCATATATTTT
.	TRBJ1-1	.	TRBV5-1	CASTPYGGETEAFF	TGCGCCAGCACCCCGTATGGAGGGGAGACTGAAGCTTTCTTT
.	TRBJ2-7	.	TRBV5-5	CASSLDGGGTYEQYF	TGTGCCAGCAGCTTGGACGGCGGGGGCACCTACGAGCAGTACTTC
.	TRBJ1-2	.	TRBV5-1	CASSLSGLGGGYTF	TGCGCCAGCAGCTTGTCGGGTCTTGGGGGTGGCTACACCTTC
.	TRBJ1-2	once	TRBV7-6	CASSAQQSTYGYTF	TGTGCCAGCAGCGCCCAACAGTCTACCTATGGCTACACCTTC
.	TRBJ2-7	.	TRBV29-1	CSVYYEQYF	TGCAGCGTATACTACGAGCAGTACTTC
.	TRBJ2-3	.	TRBV7-2	CASGLRSRTDTQYF	TGTGCCAGCGGCCTTCGTAGCAGGACAGATACGCAGTATTTT
.	TRBJ2-2	.	TRBV19	CASSRAANTGELFF	TGTGCCAGTTCTCGGGCTGCTAACACCGGGGAGCTGTTTTTT
.	TRBJ1-1	few	TRBV19	CASSRGSEGSSEAFF	TGTGCCAGTAGCCGCGGGTCGGAAGGTAGCTCTGAAGCTTTCTTT
.	TRBJ1-2	.	TRBV28	CASSFLGNYGYTF	TGTGCCAGCAGTTTTCTCGGAAACTATGGCTACACCTTC
TRBD1	TRBJ2-2	.	TRBV19	CASSRQTGTGDTGELFF	TGTGCCAGTAGCCGCCAGACCGGGACAGGAGACACCGGGGAGCTGTTTTTT
.	TRBJ1-1	.	TRBV10-1	CASSVSKANTEAFF	TGCGCCAGCAGTGTTAGTAAGGCGAACACTGAAGCTTTCTTT
.	TRBJ1-1	.	TRBV6-5	CASNRGGGNTEAFF	TGTGCCAGCAATCGGGGGGGAGGGAACACTGAAGCTTTCTTT
.	TRBJ2-5	.	TRBV29-1	CSAHDSSVETQYF	TGCAGCGCCCATGACAGTTCCGTCGAAACCCAGTACTTC
.	TRBJ1-1	few	TRBV18	CASSPSTNTEAFF	TGTGCCAGCTCACCGTCCACGAACACTGAAGCTTTCTTT
.	TRBJ2-3	once	TRBV5-1	CASSLDGASTDTQYF	TGCGCCAGCAGCTTGGATGGGGCCAGCACAGATACGCAGTATTTT
.	TRBJ1-2	few	TRBV6-1	CASRGPNYGYTF	TGTGCCAGCAGAGGACCGAACTATGGCTACACCTTC
.	TRBJ1-5	.	TRBV19	CASSSQSNQPQHF	TGTGCCAGTAGTTCCCAGTCGAATCAGCCCCAGCATTTT
TRBD1	TRBJ1-5	once	TRBV11-3	CASSSRAGTEPQHF	TGTGCCAGCAGCTCCAGGGCCGGGACAGAGCCCCAGCATTTT
TRBD1	TRBJ1-2	.	TRBV6-6	CASRDREDGYTF	TGTGCCAGCCGGGACAGGGAAGATGGCTACACCTTC
.	TRBJ1-2	.	TRBV15	CATSREDSQLLYGYTF	TGTGCCACCAGCAGAGAGGACAGCCAACTCCTCTATGGCTACACCTTC
.	TRBJ2-1	.	TRBV29-1	CSALRETSYNEQFF	TGCAGCGCCTTACGAGAGACCTCCTACAATGAGCAGTTCTTC
.	TRBJ2-1	.	TRBV7-8	CATRTSATTNEQFF	TGTGCCACCCGGACTTCCGCGACCACTAATGAGCAGTTCTTC
.	TRBJ2-6	.	TRBV5-8	CASRSFWANVLTF	TGTGCCAGCCGGAGCTTCTGGGCCAACGTCCTGACTTTC
.	TRBJ1-2	.	TRBV15	CATSNGKTYGYTF	TGTGCCACCAGCAACGGAAAGACCTATGGCTACACCTTC
.	TRBJ1-4	.	TRBV27	CASSPSGMTGELFF	TGTGCCAGCAGTCCCTCCGGGATGACAGGCGAACTGTTTTTT
.	TRBJ1-2	.	TRBV28	CASSLLMNNYGYTF	TGTGCCAGCAGTTTACTGATGAATAACTATGGCTACACCTTC
.	TRBJ2-3	.	TRBV7-8	CASATTLTDTQYF	TGTGCCAGCGCTACCACCCTCACAGATACGCAGTATTTT
.	TRBJ2-1	.	TRBV10-2	CASSTSGPSYNEQFF	TGCGCCAGCAGCACCTCTGGCCCCTCCTACAATGAGCAGTTCTTC
.	TRBJ1-5	.	TRBV7-9	CASSLGGGTHQPQHF	TGTGCCAGCAGCTTAGGGGGAGGGACGCATCAGCCCCAGCATTTT
TRBD2	TRBJ2-7	.	TRBV5-1	CASSLAGGGRSSYEQYF	TGCGCCAGCAGCTTGGCAGGCGGGGGGCGGTCAAGCTACGAGCAGTACTTC